This T cell receptor beta chain was profiled in a study of the immune and genomic landscape of osteosarcoma (dated by TCRdb to the early 2020s). Regarding the study in general: The overall cohort was composed of 45 or so pediatric and adult patients with high-grade osteosarcoma, and a median age at diagnosis of 25 to 30 years (range about 5-81) was recorded. The cohort was enriched for poor-risk disease, with more than 72% showing unfavorable pathologic response to standard therapy and approximately 64% deceased. In the overall cohort, 55% to 65% of patients were male, and under 80% had localized disease at diagnosis. To define immunogenic potential, the study profiled osteosarcoma specimens using whole genome, RNA and T-cell receptor sequencing, along with immunohistochemistry and reverse phase protein arrays. To characterize the osteosarcoma immunogenomic landscape, TCR sequencing results were integrated with transcriptome, protein array and immunostaining data. An explanation for the limited clinical activity of immune checkpoint inhibitors in osteosarcoma was sought in the study. Three patients contributed a couple of samples from the same tumor site.

The ImmunoSEQ Assay (Adaptive Biotechnologies) was used to immunosequence the CDR3 regions of the TCR beta chain. For the original study's pipeline: The ImmunoSEQ Analyzer platform was used to export TCRB rearrangements, read counts, read proportions and gene usage. T-cell clonality was calculated on productive rearrangements as 1 minus Pielou's evenness. Clonal space homeostasis binned clonotypes as rare, small, medium, large or hyperexpanded (0.01 to 1 of the repertoire). TCR productive clonality was compared across immune clusters C1, C2 and C3 using the Wilcoxon rank sum test. TCRdb stores this immuneACCESS table with in-frame sequences only. Part of the clones is absent; in the studies checked, under half of the shortfall reflects unresolved V genes, and no reason is known for the rest. V, J and clone size are taken as reported in that table, and D and trimming were inferred from the DNA itself. This sample is represented by 1,200 to 1,500 clones; 73% of them were singletons. The ten largest make up less than 45% of the sample.

The junction shows trimming of 6 bases on V and 8 bases on J, plus 15 bases between the germline ends. From the cysteine through the phenylalanine, the CDR3 covers 13 amino acids. The sequence is cut down to CDR3 DNA, 39 bases in frame from base 1. Specimens were post-treatment primary, local recurrence and metastasis tumors from poor-prognosis patients. The metastasis specimens were resected osteosarcoma lung metastases that had been frozen. As regards this clone: The antigen it recognizes is unknown. The record has no base qualities; no much larger clone is one base away.

Overall results and qualifications from the work: Along with the frozen tumor specimens, matched blood was collected from just a couple of patients. Clonality benchmarks were derived from external normal skin and healthy peripheral blood data rather than from matched normal tissue. About 5 cases had a single hyperexpanded clone dominating the repertoire, and all had fewer than 100 T-cell clonotypes. Overall, productive TCR clonality was low, with a mean of 0.09 and a maximum of 0.3, which suggests limited clonal expansion of T cells. Sample size was not determined by any statistical method, because osteosarcoma is rare and every possible sample was collected. TCR productive clonality was higher in the immune-hot C3 cluster than the cold C1 cluster but still low overall.

Sequencing was done on a sample of metastatic tumor tissue from the lung. The cell subset or site label here, explained by the study, means: lung metastasis of osteosarcoma. This TCR came from a woman in her twenties or thirties with osteosarcoma. The age is the age at diagnosis. The sequence is built from TRBV5-3 and TRBJ2-1, with a tentative D gene TRBD2 over 5 matching bases. TRBV5-3 is identified as an open reading frame with a role that is uncertain. The CDR3 region has the sequence CARTTTSLDEQFF. The nucleotides read TGTGCCAGAACCACAACTAGTTTGGATGAGCAGTTCTTC.